This TCR beta chain was observed in a study of blood T cell repertoires in COVID-19. Profiled with immunoSEQ multiplex PCR; TCRdb holds only in-frame clones, not every one. The data show around 270,000 clones, around 84% seen once. This clone was counted only a few times. V gave up 2 bases and J gave up 8 bases; unmatched junction bases: 5. Germline V gene lookup returns CDR1 LNHDA and CDR2 SQIVND (reference sequence). The length of the CDR3 is 15 residues. The sequence came from a man in his fifties or sixties with acute or convalescent COVID-19. The V gene is TRBV19, the J gene TRBJ2-1; 11 bases are shared with TRBD2. Sequencing input: peripheral blood. As DNA, the CDR3 is TGTGCCAGTAGTATAAATAGCGGGGGGGCCTATGAGCAGTTCTTC. This codes for CASSINSGGAYEQFF.